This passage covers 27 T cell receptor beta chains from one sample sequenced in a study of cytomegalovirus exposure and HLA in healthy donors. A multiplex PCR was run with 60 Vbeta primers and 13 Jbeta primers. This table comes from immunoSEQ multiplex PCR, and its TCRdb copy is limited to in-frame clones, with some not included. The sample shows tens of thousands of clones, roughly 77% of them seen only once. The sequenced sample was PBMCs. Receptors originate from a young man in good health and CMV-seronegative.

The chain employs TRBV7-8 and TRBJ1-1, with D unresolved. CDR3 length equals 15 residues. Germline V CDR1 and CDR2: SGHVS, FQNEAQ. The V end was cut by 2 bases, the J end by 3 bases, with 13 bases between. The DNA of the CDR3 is TGTGCCAGCAGCTTACAGGAGGTCCCCCACACTGAAGCTTTCTTT. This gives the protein CASSLQEVPHTEAFF. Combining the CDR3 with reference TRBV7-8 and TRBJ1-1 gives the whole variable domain GAGVSQSPRYKVAKRGQDVALRCDPISGHVSLFWYQQALGQGPEFLTYFQNEAQLDKSGLPSDRFFAERPEGSVSTLKIQRTQQEDSAVYLCASSLQEVPHTEAFFGQGTRLTVV.

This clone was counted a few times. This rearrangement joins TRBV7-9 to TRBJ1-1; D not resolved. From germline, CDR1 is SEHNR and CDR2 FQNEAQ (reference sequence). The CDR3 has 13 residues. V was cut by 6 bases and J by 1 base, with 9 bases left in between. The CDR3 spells CASRSRWNTEAFF. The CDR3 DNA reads TGTGCCAGCAGATCGCGGTGGAACACTGAAGCTTTCTTT.

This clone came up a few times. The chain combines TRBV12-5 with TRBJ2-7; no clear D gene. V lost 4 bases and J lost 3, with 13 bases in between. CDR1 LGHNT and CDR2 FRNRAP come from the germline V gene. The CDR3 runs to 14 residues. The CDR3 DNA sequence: TGTGCTAGTGGTTCCATAGTCAGGATCTACGAGCAGTACTTC. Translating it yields CASGSIVRIYEQYF.

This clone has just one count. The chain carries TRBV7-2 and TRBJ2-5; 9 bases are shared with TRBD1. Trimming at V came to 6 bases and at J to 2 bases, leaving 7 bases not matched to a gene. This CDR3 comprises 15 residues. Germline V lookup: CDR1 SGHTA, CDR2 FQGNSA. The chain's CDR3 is CASSRQGGIQETQYF. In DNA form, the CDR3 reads TGTGCCAGCAGTCGACAGGGGGGAATACAAGAGACCCAGTACTTC.

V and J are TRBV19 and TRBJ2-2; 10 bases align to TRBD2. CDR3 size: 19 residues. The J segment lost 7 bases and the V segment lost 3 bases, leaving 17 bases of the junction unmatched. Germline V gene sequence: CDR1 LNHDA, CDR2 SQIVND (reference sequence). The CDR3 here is CASSIRGPGLAKAGGELFF. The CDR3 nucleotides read TGTGCCAGTAGTATCCGCGGACCGGGACTAGCGAAAGCCGGCGGGGAGCTGTTTTTT.

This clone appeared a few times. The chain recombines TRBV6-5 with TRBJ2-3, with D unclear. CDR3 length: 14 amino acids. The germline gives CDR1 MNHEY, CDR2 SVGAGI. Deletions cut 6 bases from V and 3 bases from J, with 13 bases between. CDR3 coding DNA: TGTGCCAGCAGCTCAGTCTGGCCAACAGATACGCAGTATTTT. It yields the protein CASSSVWPTDTQYF.

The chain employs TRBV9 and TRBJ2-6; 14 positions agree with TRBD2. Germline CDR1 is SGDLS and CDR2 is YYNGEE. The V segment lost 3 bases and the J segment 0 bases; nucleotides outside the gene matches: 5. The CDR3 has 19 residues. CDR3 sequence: CASSATSGGVNSGANVLTF. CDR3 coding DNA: TGTGCCAGCAGCGCGACTAGCGGGGGGGTCAACTCTGGGGCCAACGTCCTGACTTTC.

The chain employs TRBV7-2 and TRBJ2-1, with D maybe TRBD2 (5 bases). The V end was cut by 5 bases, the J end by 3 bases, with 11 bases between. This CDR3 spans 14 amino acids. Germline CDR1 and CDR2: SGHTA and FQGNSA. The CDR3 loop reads CASSPGAGYNEQFF. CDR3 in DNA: TGTGCCAGCAGCCCAGGCGCGGGCTACAATGAGCAGTTCTTC.

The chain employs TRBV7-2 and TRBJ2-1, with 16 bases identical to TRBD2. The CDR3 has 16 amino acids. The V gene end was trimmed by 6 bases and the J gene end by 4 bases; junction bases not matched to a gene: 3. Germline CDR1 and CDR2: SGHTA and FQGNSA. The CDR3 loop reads CASRGTSGGGYNEQFF. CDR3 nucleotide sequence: TGTGCCAGCAGAGGGACTAGCGGGGGGGGTTACAATGAGCAGTTCTTC.

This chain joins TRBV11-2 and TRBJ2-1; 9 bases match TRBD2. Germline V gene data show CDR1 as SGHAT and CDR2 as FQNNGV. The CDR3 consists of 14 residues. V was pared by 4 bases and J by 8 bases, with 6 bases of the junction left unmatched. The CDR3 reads CASSSPTSGDEQFF. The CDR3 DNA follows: TGTGCCAGCAGCTCTCCGACTAGCGGCGATGAGCAGTTCTTC.

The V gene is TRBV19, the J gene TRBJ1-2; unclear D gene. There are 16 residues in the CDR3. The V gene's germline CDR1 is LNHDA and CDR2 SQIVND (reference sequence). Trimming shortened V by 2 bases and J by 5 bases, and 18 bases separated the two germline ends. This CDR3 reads CASSIFLRRTAYGYTF. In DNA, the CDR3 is TGTGCCAGTAGTATATTTCTCCGAAGAACAGCATATGGCTACACCTTC.

This CDR3 is CASSTSGPYEQYF. CDR3 coding DNA: TGTGCCAGTAGTACAAGCGGCCCCTACGAGCAGTACTTC. The J gene is TRBJ2-7, the V gene TRBV19; a weak D match, TRBD2 (5 bases). Per the germline V gene, CDR1 is LNHDA and CDR2 is SQIVND (reference sequence). The germline V and J ends were trimmed by 4 bases and 2 bases, with 9 bases remaining between them. The CDR3 contains 13 residues.

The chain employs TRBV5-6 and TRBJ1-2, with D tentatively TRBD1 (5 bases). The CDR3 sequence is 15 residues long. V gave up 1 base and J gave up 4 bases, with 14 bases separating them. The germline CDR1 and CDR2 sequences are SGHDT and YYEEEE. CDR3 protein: CASSLRDGRSYGYTF. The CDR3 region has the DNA TGTGCCAGCAGCTTGAGGGACGGGAGAAGCTATGGCTACACCTTC.

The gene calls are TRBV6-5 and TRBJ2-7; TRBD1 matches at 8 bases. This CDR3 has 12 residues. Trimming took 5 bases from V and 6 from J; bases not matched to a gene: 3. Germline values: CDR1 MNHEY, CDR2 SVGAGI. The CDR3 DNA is TGTGCCAGCAGTCGGACAGGGATCGAGCAGTACTTC. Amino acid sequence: CASSRTGIEQYF.

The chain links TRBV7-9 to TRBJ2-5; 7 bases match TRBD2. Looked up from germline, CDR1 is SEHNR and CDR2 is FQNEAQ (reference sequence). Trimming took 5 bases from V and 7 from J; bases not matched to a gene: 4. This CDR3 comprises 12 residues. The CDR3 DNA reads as TGTGCCAGCAGCGAGGCGGGAGCGACCCAGTACTTC. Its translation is CASSEAGATQYF.

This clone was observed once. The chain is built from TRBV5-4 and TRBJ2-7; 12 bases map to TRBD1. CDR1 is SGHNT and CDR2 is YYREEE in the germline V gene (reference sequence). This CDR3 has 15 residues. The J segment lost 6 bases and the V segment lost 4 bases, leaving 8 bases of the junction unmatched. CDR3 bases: TGTGCCAGCAGCACCCCGGGACAGGGGGCACTCGAGCAGTACTTC. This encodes CASSTPGQGALEQYF.

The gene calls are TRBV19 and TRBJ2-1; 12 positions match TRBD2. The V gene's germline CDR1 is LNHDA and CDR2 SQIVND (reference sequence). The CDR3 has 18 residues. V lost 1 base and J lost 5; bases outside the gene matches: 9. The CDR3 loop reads CASSIGPSGRAFDNEQFF. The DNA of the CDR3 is TGTGCCAGTAGTATAGGCCCTAGCGGGAGGGCTTTTGACAATGAGCAGTTCTTC. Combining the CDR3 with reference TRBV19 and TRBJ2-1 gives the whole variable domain DGGITQSPKYLFRKEGQNVTLSCEQNLNHDAMYWYRQDPGQGLRLIYYSQIVNDFQKGDIAEGYSVSREKKESFPLTVTSAQKNPTAFYLCASSIGPSGRAFDNEQFFGPGTRLTVL.

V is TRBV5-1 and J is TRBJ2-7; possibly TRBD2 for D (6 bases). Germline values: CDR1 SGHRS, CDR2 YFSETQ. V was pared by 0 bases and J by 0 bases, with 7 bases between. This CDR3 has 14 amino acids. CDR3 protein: CASSLGGDSYEQYF. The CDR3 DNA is TGCGCCAGCAGCTTGGGGGGGGACTCCTACGAGCAGTACTTC.

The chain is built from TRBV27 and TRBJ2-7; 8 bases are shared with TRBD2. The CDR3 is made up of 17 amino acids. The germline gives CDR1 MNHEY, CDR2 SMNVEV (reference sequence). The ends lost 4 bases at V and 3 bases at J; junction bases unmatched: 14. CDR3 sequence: CASSSPPGAAGVYEQYF. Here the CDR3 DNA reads TGTGCCAGCAGTTCTCCCCCGGGGGCAGCGGGAGTCTACGAGCAGTACTTC.

As DNA, the CDR3 is TGTGCCAGCAGCTTGGGGCAGGGGGCTAGCACCGGGGAGCTGTTTTTT. It yields the protein CASSLGQGASTGELFF. The rearrangement uses TRBV7-9 and TRBJ2-2, with 8 bases that match TRBD1. This CDR3 contains 16 residues. The germline CDR1 and CDR2 sequences are SEHNR and FQNEAQ (reference sequence). With V trimmed by 3 bases and J by 4 bases, 7 bases remained unmatched. The variable domain in full, with the rest retrieved from reference TRBV7-9 and TRBJ2-2, is DTGVSQNPRHKITKRGQNVTFRCDPISEHNRLYWYRQTLGQGPEFLTYFQNEAQLEKSRLLSDRFSAERPKGSFSTLEIQRTEQGDSAMYLCASSLGQGASTGELFFGEGSRLTVL.

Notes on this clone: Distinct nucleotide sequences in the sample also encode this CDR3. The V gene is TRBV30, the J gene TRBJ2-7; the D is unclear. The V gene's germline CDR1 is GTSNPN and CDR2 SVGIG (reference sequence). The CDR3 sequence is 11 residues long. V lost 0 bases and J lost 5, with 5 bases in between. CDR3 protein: CAWSVLDEQYF. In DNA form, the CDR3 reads TGTGCCTGGAGTGTACTCGACGAGCAGTACTTC.

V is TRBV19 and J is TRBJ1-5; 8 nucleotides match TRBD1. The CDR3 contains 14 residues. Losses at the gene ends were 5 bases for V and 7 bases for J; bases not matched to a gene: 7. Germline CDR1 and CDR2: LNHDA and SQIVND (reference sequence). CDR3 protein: CASSVDRGRQPQHF. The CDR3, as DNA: TGTGCCAGTAGTGTCGACAGGGGCAGGCAGCCCCAGCATTTT.

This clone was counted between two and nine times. The CDR3 spells CASSLIGQETQYF. CDR3 nucleotides: TGCGCCAGCAGCTTAATCGGCCAAGAGACCCAGTACTTC. This chain uses TRBV5-1 with TRBJ2-5, with unresolved D. Trimming took off 2 bases at V and 1 base at J, with 6 bases between the two ends. The length of the CDR3 is 13 residues. CDR1 is SGHRS and CDR2 is YFSETQ in the germline V gene.

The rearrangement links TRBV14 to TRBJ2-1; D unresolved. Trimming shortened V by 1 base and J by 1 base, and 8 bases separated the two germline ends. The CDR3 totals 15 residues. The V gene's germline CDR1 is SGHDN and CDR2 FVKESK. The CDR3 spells CASSQVLTSYNEQFF. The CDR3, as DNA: TGTGCCAGCAGCCAAGTACTCACTTCCTACAATGAGCAGTTCTTC.

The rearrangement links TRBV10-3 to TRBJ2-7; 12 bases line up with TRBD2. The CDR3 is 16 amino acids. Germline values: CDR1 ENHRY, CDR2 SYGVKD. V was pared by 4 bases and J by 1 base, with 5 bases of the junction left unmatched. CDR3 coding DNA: TGTGCCATCAGTGGGGGCGGGACTAGCGGGTCCTACGAGCAGTACTTC. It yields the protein CAISGGGTSGSYEQYF.

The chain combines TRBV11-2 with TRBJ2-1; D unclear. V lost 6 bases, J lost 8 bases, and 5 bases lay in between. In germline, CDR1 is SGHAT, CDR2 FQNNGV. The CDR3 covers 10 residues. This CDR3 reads CASSHDEQFF. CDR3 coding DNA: TGTGCCAGCAGTCATGATGAGCAGTTCTTC.

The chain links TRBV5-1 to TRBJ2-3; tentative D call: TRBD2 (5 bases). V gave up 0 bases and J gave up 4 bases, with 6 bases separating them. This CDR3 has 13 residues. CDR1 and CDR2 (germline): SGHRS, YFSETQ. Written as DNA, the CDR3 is TGCGCCAGCAGCTTGGAGAGGGCAGATACGCAGTATTTT. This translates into CASSLERADTQYF.